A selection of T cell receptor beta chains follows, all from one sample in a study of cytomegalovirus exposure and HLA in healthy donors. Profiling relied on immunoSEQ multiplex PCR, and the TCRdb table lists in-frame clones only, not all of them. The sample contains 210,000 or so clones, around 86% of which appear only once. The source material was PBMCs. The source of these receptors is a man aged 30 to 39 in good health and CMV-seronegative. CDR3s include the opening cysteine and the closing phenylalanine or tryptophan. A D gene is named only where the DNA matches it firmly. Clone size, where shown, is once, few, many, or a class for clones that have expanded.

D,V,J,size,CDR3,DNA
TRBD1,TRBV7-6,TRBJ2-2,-,CASSLFDRQGTNTGELFF,TGTGCCAGCAGCTTATTTGATAGACAGGGGACTAACACCGGGGAGCTGTTTTTT
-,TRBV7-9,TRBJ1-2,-,CASSLDPGTYGYTF,TGTGCCAGCAGCTTAGACCCGGGAACCTATGGCTACACCTTC
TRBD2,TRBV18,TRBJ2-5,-,CASSPPGLAGQETQYF,TGTGCCAGCTCACCACCGGGACTAGCGGGCCAAGAGACCCAGTACTTC
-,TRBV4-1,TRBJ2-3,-,CASSQVAGSSTYTQYF,TGCGCCAGCAGCCAAGTGGCGGGAAGCAGCACATATACGCAGTATTTT
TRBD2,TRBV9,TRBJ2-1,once,CASSPTPGTRNEQFF,TGTGCCAGCAGCCCCACCCCCGGGACTAGAAACGAGCAGTTCTTC
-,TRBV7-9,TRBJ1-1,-,CASRGGDTEAFF,TGTGCCAGCCGGGGGGGTGACACTGAAGCTTTCTTT
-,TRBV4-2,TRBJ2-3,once,CASSQDQWGGARTDTQYF,TGTGCCAGCAGCCAAGATCAATGGGGGGGCGCGCGGACAGATACGCAGTATTTT
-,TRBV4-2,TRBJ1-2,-,CASSQGVAGGGYTF,TGTGCCAGCAGCCAAGGCGTCGCGGGCGGGGGCTACACCTTC
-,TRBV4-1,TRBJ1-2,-,CASSQAVGWGSNYGYTF,TGCGCCAGCAGCCAAGCGGTCGGTTGGGGCAGCAACTATGGCTACACCTTC
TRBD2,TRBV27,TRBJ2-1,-,CASSPGTSVYEQFF,TGTGCCAGCAGTCCCGGGACTAGCGTATATGAGCAGTTCTTC
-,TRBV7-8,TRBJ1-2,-,CASTRSGSLGTNYGYTF,TGTGCCAGCACGCGAAGTGGGAGCCTCGGGACTAACTATGGCTACACCTTC
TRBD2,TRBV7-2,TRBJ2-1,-,CASSLLAGGTYNEQFF,TGTGCCAGCAGCTTATTGGCGGGAGGTACCTACAATGAGCAGTTCTTC
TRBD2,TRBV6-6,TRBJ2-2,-,CASSYDGTSGGELFF,TGTGCCAGCAGTTACGACGGGACTAGTGGTGGGGAGCTGTTTTTT
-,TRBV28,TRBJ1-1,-,CASSEGTAKGGTEAFF,TGTGCCAGCAGTGAGGGGACGGCCAAAGGGGGCACTGAAGCTTTCTTT
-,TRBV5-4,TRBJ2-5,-,CASSFGERQTQYF,TGTGCCAGCAGCTTTGGGGAGAGGCAGACCCAGTACTTC
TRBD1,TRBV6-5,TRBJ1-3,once,CASSYSGQISGNTIYF,TGTGCCAGCAGTTACTCGGGACAGATCTCTGGAAACACCATATATTTT
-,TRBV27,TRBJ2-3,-,CASSPLSRADTQYF,TGTGCCAGCAGCCCGTTGTCCCGCGCAGATACGCAGTATTTT
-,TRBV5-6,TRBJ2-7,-,CASSFGSSEQYF,TGTGCCAGCAGCTTTGGTTCCAGCGAGCAGTACTTC
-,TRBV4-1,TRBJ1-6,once,CASSQDTSQGSRSPLHF,TGCGCCAGCAGCCAAGATACTTCACAGGGAAGCAGATCACCCCTCCACTTT
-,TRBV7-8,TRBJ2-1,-,CASSRQVPYNEQFF,TGTGCCAGCAGCCGACAGGTTCCCTACAATGAGCAGTTCTTC
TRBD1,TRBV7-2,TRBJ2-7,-,CASSPDRGQVEQYF,TGTGCCAGCAGCCCAGACAGGGGGCAGGTCGAGCAGTACTTC
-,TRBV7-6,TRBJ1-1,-,CASSSGAGNTEAFF,TGTGCCAGCAGCTCTGGGGCAGGGAACACTGAAGCTTTCTTT
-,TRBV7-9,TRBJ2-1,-,CASSLALLPHPWLALRFF,TGTGCCAGCAGCTTGGCTCTCCTTCCCCATCCGTGGCTAGCTCTGCGGTTCTTC
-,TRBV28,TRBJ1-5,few,CASSTGQFNQPQHF,TGTGCCAGCAGTACCGGACAGTTCAATCAGCCCCAGCATTTT
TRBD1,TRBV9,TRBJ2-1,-,CASSPGTVNEQFF,TGTGCCAGCAGCCCCGGGACAGTCAATGAGCAGTTCTTC
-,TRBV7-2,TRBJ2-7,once,CASSLGPGSNYEQYF,TGTGCCAGCAGCTTAGGTCCCGGGTCGAACTACGAGCAGTACTTC
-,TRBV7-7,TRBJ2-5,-,CASSLRGPGAIQETQYF,TGTGCTAGCAGCTTGCGGGGCCCCGGGGCGATCCAAGAGACCCAGTACTTC
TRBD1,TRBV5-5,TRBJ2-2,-,CASSFLGNRGTGELFF,TGTGCCAGCAGCTTTCTGGGGAACAGGGGCACCGGGGAGCTGTTTTTT
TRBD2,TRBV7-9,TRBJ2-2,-,CSSSSGLARNTGELFF,TGTTCCAGCAGCTCCGGACTAGCGCGGAACACCGGGGAGCTGTTTTTT
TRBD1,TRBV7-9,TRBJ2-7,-,CASSTGQGGSYEQYF,TGTGCCAGCAGCACTGGACAGGGGGGATCCTACGAGCAGTACTTC
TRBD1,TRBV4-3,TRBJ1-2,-,CASSPGTGANYGYTF,TGCGCCAGCAGCCCCGGGACAGGAGCTAACTATGGCTACACCTTC
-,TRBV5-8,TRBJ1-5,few,CASSNQQPEPQHF,TGTGCCAGCAGCAACCAACAGCCGGAGCCCCAGCATTTT
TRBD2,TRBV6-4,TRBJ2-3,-,CASSDKSGTTDTQYF,TGTGCCAGCAGTGACAAGAGCGGGACCACAGATACGCAGTATTTT
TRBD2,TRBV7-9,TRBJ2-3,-,CSSSLLAGRRPGTDTQYF,TGTTCCAGCAGCCTTTTAGCGGGGCGCCGCCCGGGCACAGATACGCAGTATTTT
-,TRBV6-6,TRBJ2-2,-,CASTPQETGELFF,TGTGCCAGCACCCCACAGGAGACCGGGGAGCTGTTTTTT
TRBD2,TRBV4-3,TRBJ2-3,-,CANSQDGSGVADTQYF,TGCGCCAACAGCCAAGATGGCAGCGGGGTTGCAGATACGCAGTATTTT
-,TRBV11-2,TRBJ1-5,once,CASSLLPGFDQPQHF,TGTGCCAGCAGCTTACTACCGGGTTTCGATCAGCCCCAGCATTTT
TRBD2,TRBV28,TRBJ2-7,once,CASSLWDSGRSYEQYF,TGTGCCAGCAGTCTGTGGGATAGCGGGAGATCCTACGAGCAGTACTTC
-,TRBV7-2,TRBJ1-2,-,CASSLAAPYGYTF,TGTGCCAGCAGCTTAGCGGCTCCCTATGGCTACACCTTC
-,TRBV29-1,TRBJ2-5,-,CSATDNQETQYF,TGCAGCGCAACTGACAATCAAGAGACCCAGTACTTC
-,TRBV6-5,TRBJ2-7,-,CASSQREGAYEQYF,TGTGCCAGCAGTCAAAGGGAAGGGGCCTACGAGCAGTACTTC
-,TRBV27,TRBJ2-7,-,CASSSGGPGAHEQYF,TGTGCCAGCAGTTCCGGAGGCCCGGGAGCCCACGAGCAGTACTTC
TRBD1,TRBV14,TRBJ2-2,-,CASSQAGTGRTGELFF,TGTGCCAGCAGCCAAGCCGGGACAGGGCGCACCGGGGAGCTGTTTTTT
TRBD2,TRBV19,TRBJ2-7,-,CASSIEGGVWAHEQYF,TGTGCCAGTAGTATAGAGGGAGGGGTGTGGGCCCACGAGCAGTACTTC
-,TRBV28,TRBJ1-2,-,CASSGPGPHYGYTF,TGTGCCAGCAGTGGCCCAGGGCCACACTATGGCTACACCTTC
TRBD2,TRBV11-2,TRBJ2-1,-,CASSPGSSGYTYNEQFF,TGTGCCAGCAGCCCCGGGTCTAGCGGGTATACCTACAATGAGCAGTTCTTC
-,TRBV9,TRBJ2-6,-,CASSADNSGANVLTF,TGTGCCAGCAGCGCGGACAACTCTGGGGCCAACGTCCTGACTTTC
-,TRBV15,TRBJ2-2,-,CATSRDLGGSYRHPSGIGELFF,TGTGCCACCAGCAGAGATCTCGGGGGTAGTTATCGACACCCCTCCGGGATCGGGGAGCTGTTTTTT
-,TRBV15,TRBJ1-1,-,CATSRGAENTEAFF,TGTGCCACCAGCAGAGGAGCGGAGAACACTGAAGCTTTCTTT